Following are 27 T cell receptor beta chains from one sample sequenced in a study of regulatory T cells in long-lasting Graves disease. Time point described: newly diagnosed GD, antithyroid drugs for less than 3 months. Extracted RNA from PBMCs served as the source of the TCR library. For TCR beta, libraries came from iRepertoire HTBI primers and Arm-PCR of CDR3 regions. TCRdb fed the multiplex PCR reads into MiXCR, producing one record per CDR3 protein. The profile covers 400,000 to 500,000 distinct CDR3 sequences, with about 17% appearing a single time and 23% taken by the ten largest. Separately, the same data were catalogued under a study of T cells in Graves' hyperthyroidism and ophthalmopathy.

Sequencing was performed on peripheral blood mononuclear cells (PBMCs), taken at new diagnosis, from a patient treated with antithyroid drugs. These receptors were taken from a woman aged 18-29 years with Graves disease.

This clonotype has at least ten counts. The V and J genes are TRBV4-1 and TRBJ2-7; D ambiguous. Trimming removed 1 base at V and 3 bases at J, with 7 bases between. There are 13 residues in the CDR3. CDR1 is MGHRA and CDR2 is YSYEKL in the germline V gene. The DNA for the CDR3 is TGCGCCAGCAGCCAAGTGACACGCTACGAGCAGTACTTC. It is translated as CASSQVTRYEQYF.

The V and J genes are TRBV7-2 and TRBJ2-1; D unresolved. CDR1 is SGHTA and CDR2 is FQGNSA in the germline V gene. This CDR3 region has 13 residues. V lost 5 bases and J 2 bases, leaving 7 bases between the germline ends. The CDR3 bases are TGTGCCAGCAGCCCGCTACCCTACAATGAGCAGTTCTTC. Protein: CASSPLPYNEQFF.

This clonotype was detected many times. The chain recombines TRBV28 with TRBJ2-1; 8 bases are a match to TRBD2. The CDR3 covers 17 residues. Germline V gives CDR1 MDHEN, CDR2 SYDVKM. Unmatched junction bases numbered 17, after V lost 4 bases and J lost 9 bases. The CDR3 spells CASSSYRTSNRGGEQFF. CDR3 nucleotide sequence: TGTGCCAGCAGTTCCTACAGGACTAGTAATCGGGGGGGTGAGCAGTTCTTC.

This clonotype has at least ten counts. The chain has TRBV28 and TRBJ2-1, with D uncertain. Trimming took off 2 bases at V and 3 bases at J, with 8 bases between the two ends. This CDR3 has 14 amino acids. Germline V CDR1 and CDR2: MDHEN, SYDVKM. Here the CDR3 reads CASSLRDHYNEQFF. CDR3 sequence (DNA): TGTGCCAGCAGTTTACGAGACCACTACAATGAGCAGTTCTTC.

Only a few counts were recorded for this clonotype. The chain has TRBV20-1 and TRBJ2-7; 11 bases align to TRBD2. Germline V gives CDR1 DFQATT, CDR2 SNEGSKA (reference sequence). This CDR3 region has 11 residues. Losses at the gene ends were 8 bases for V and 9 bases for J; bases not matched to a gene: 6. CDR3: CSPGTSGRQYF. The CDR3 bases are TGCAGTCCGGGGACTAGCGGACGGCAGTACTTC.

This clonotype was counted many times. This chain joins TRBV5-1 and TRBJ1-1; D gene ambiguous. The V and J ends lost 0 bases and 1 base respectively, with 7 bases between them. The CDR3 spans 14 residues. Germline CDR1 and CDR2: SGHRS and YFSETQ. The CDR3 region is CASSLDNPNTEAFF. Written as DNA, the CDR3 is TGCGCCAGCAGCTTGGACAACCCGAACACTGAAGCTTTCTTT.

This clonotype was seen only a few times. V and J are TRBV5-1 and TRBJ2-7; 9 positions agree with TRBD1. CDR3 length: 14 residues. The germline CDR1 and CDR2 sequences are SGHRS and YFSETQ. The V segment lost 4 bases and the J segment 6 bases; nucleotides outside the gene matches: 8. The DNA of the CDR3 is TGCGCCAGCAGCACGGGACAGGGTCTCGGCGAGCAGTACTTC. It is translated as CASSTGQGLGEQYF.

Details on this clonotype: This sequence may be a read error, since a much larger clone differs from it by one base. The CDR3, as DNA: TGTGCCAGCAGTTCCGGCTATGGGCAGTATTTT. It yields the protein CASSSGYGQYF. This chain links TRBV28 with TRBJ2-3; D is undetermined. Germline values: CDR1 MDHEN, CDR2 SYDVKM. This CDR3 spans 11 amino acids. The V gene lost 4 bases and the J gene lost 11 bases, with 10 bases spanning the gap. The full variable domain, its missing parts supplied by reference TRBV28 and TRBJ2-3, is DVKVTQSSRYLVKRTGEKVFLECVQDMDHENMFWYRQDPGLGLRLIYFSYDVKMKEKGDIPEGYSVSREKKERFSLILESASTNQTSMYLCASSSGYGQYFGPGTRLTVL.

This clonotype occurred many times. This chain links TRBV6-1 with TRBJ1-3; D is undetermined. The germline V gene has CDR1 MNHNS and CDR2 SASEGT. This CDR3 comprises 15 residues. The V gene lost 6 bases and the J gene lost 2 bases, with 14 bases spanning the gap. CDR3 coding DNA: TGTGCCAGCAGACCCCGACGGAGTACTGGAAACACCATATATTTT. Translating gives CASRPRRSTGNTIYF.

The table lists this clonotype with a few counts. The V and J genes are TRBV29-1 and TRBJ2-3; D perhaps matches TRBD2 (6 bases). Germline V CDR1 and CDR2: SQVTM, ANQGSEA. Trimming stripped 3 bases from V and 0 bases from J, with 13 bases between. This CDR3 is built from 15 residues. The CDR3 DNA reads TGCAGCGTTGAGGTAGCGGTTCTCAGCACAGATACGCAGTATTTT. The encoded protein is CSVEVAVLSTDTQYF.

This clonotype was observed a handful of times. The chain recombines TRBV11-3 with TRBJ2-2; a possible D gene is TRBD2 (6 bases). The CDR3 sequence is 13 residues long. V was cut by 5 bases and J by 7 bases, with 11 bases left in between. Germline CDR1 reads SGHNT; CDR2 reads YENEEA. CDR3 in DNA: TGTGCCAGCAGCACCGGGACTCTCGGGGAGCTGTTTTTT. This sequence encodes CASSTGTLGELFF.

This clonotype was observed a handful of times. The chain uses TRBV20-1 and TRBJ2-1, with 8 bases fitting TRBD2. The germline gives CDR1 DFQATT, CDR2 SNEGSKA (reference sequence). The V segment lost 6 bases and the J segment 5 bases; nucleotides outside the gene matches: 12. The CDR3 spans 15 residues. In DNA form, the CDR3 reads TGCAGTGCAACCCGACTAGCGTCTTCGAACAATGAGCAGTTCTTC. This encodes CSATRLASSNNEQFF.

This clonotype has at least ten counts. The chain has TRBV27 and TRBJ2-3; 9 bases fit TRBD2. V gave up 4 bases and J gave up 2 bases; unmatched junction bases: 7. Germline V CDR1 and CDR2: MNHEY, SMNVEV (reference sequence). CDR3 size: 16 residues. CDR3: CASSSTLAGFTDTQYF. Here the CDR3 DNA reads TGTGCCAGCAGTTCCACGCTAGCGGGGTTCACAGATACGCAGTATTTT.

The gene calls are TRBV12-3 or TRBV12-4 and TRBJ2-7, with TRBD1 matching 9 bases. The trim removed 1 base at V and 3 bases at J, leaving 16 bases unmatched. This CDR3 contains 19 residues. CDR3 amino acids: CASSLGEVGYRDRDYEQYF. CDR3 sequence (DNA): TGTGCCAGCAGTTTAGGGGAAGTGGGCTACCGGGACAGGGACTACGAGCAGTACTTC.

This clonotype was detected many times. The gene calls are TRBV7-3 and TRBJ2-1; 7 bases are a match to TRBD1. V dropped 2 bases and J dropped 5; count of bases not matched to a gene: 0. The length of the CDR3 is 13 residues. Looked up from germline, CDR1 is SGHTA and CDR2 is FQGTGA. The CDR3 DNA is TGTGCCAGCAGCTTAGACAGGGACAATGAGCAGTTCTTC. Translation gives CASSLDRDNEQFF. The complete variable domain, with remaining parts taken from reference TRBV7-3 and TRBJ2-1, reads GAGVSQTPSNKVTEKGKYVELRCDPISGHTALYWYRQSLGQGPEFLIYFQGTGAADDSGLPNDRFFAVRPEGSVSTLKIQRTERGDSAVYLCASSLDRDNEQFFGPGTRLTVL.

The chain employs TRBV27 and TRBJ2-1; TRBD2 matches at 7 bases. Germline CDR1 is MNHEY and CDR2 is SMNVEV (reference sequence). Trimming cost V 7 bases and J 10 bases; bases outside gene matches: 7. This CDR3 has 12 amino acids. The CDR3 sequence is CASMTGGYEQFF. The CDR3 coding sequence is TGTGCCAGCATGACCGGGGGGTACGAGCAGTTCTTC.

This clonotype has at least ten counts. The chain recombines TRBV12-3 or TRBV12-4 with TRBJ1-2, with D possibly being TRBD1 (5 bases). The CDR3 loop spans 11 amino acids. Between the trimmed V and J ends, which lost 6 bases and 6 bases, there was a span of 8 bases. CDR3 nucleotide sequence: TGTGCCAGCAGAAGAGGGGATGGCTACACCTTC. Amino acids: CASRRGDGYTF.

This chain links TRBV7-6 with TRBJ1-5, with D unresolved. Germline V gene lookup returns CDR1 SGHVS and CDR2 FNYEAQ. V shed 4 bases and J shed 3 bases, with 7 bases lying between them. This CDR3 comprises 13 residues. CDR3 protein: CASSSLNNQPQHF. In nucleotides, the CDR3 is TGTGCCAGCAGCTCCCTCAACAATCAGCCCCAGCATTTT.

The table lists this clonotype with many counts. The chain links TRBV28 to TRBJ2-5, with D unclear. Germline CDR1 is MDHEN and CDR2 is SYDVKM. V was clipped by 0 bases and J by 1 base, with 12 bases between them. The CDR3 covers 16 residues. This chain's CDR3 is CASSLCGSKLQETQYF. The CDR3 nucleotides are TGTGCCAGCAGTTTATGTGGGTCTAAACTCCAAGAGACCCAGTACTTC.

This clonotype was observed at least ten times. The CDR3 DNA sequence: TGTGCCAGCAGCTTAATTCAGGGACAGGGAGAGACCCAGTACTTC. Its protein is CASSLIQGQGETQYF. V and J are TRBV11-2 and TRBJ2-5; the match to TRBD1 covers 9 bases. J lost 4 bases, V lost 2 bases, and 5 bases had no gene match. Germline CDR1 is SGHAT and CDR2 is FQNNGV. The CDR3 is 15 amino acids.

This chain links TRBV6-2 or TRBV6-3 with TRBJ2-7, with TRBD2 identical over 16 bases. The junction had 10 bases not matched to a gene; V was cut back by 5 bases and J by 3 bases. The germline V gene has CDR1 MNHEY and CDR2 SVGEGT. The CDR3 covers 18 residues. The CDR3 nucleotides are TGTGCCAGCAGTGAGGGGGGGGGACTAGCGGGAGGGGGCTACGAGCAGTACTTC. It translates to CASSEGGGLAGGGYEQYF.

The sample holds many counts of this clonotype. This CDR3 is CASSPGGTVSNQPQHF. DNA for the CDR3: TGTGCCAGCAGTCCGGGGGGGACGGTTAGCAATCAGCCCCAGCATTTT. The chain employs TRBV28 and TRBJ1-5; a possible D gene is TRBD1 (5 bases). Germline CDR1 reads MDHEN; CDR2 reads SYDVKM. The CDR3 runs to 16 residues. V was trimmed by 5 bases and J by 0 bases, leaving 14 bases between them. Full variable domain (remainder filled in from reference TRBV28 and TRBJ1-5): DVKVTQSSRYLVKRTGEKVFLECVQDMDHENMFWYRQDPGLGLRLIYFSYDVKMKEKGDIPEGYSVSREKKERFSLILESASTNQTSMYLCASSPGGTVSNQPQHFGDGTRLSIL.

This clonotype has a count of ten or more. The chain employs TRBV6-2 or TRBV6-3 and TRBJ2-6, with D hard to call. This CDR3 spans 15 amino acids. The germline CDR1 and CDR2 sequences are MNHEY and SVGEGT. V was shortened by 3 bases and J by 0 bases, with 6 bases between the two germline ends. This chain's CDR3 is CASSYRSSGANVLTF. The CDR3 bases are TGTGCCAGCAGTTATAGGAGCTCTGGGGCCAACGTCCTGACTTTC.

This clonotype appeared many times. One end of the junction is discordant with germline, which a read error may explain. This rearrangement joins TRBV28 to TRBJ2-5; D is possibly TRBD1 (7 bases). There are 13 residues in the CDR3. Germline V gives CDR1 MDHEN, CDR2 SYDVKM. The DNA for the CDR3 is TGTGCTAGCAGGGGGGTTTCACGAGAGACCCAGTACTTC. Amino acids: CASRGVSRETQYF.

The chain employs TRBV10-3 and TRBJ2-1, with D hard to call. This CDR3 is 14 amino acids long. The germline V gene has CDR1 ENHRY and CDR2 SYGVKD. Trimming left V 11 bases short and J 0 bases short, with 14 bases between. This CDR3 is CAVRETSSYNEQFF. CDR3 nucleotide sequence: TGTGCCGTTCGAGAGACCTCCTCCTACAATGAGCAGTTCTTC.

The rearrangement uses TRBV30 and TRBJ2-3; the D gene is possibly TRBD2 (7 bases). The germline V gene has CDR1 GTSNPN and CDR2 SVGIG (reference sequence). V lost 0 bases and J lost 12, with 16 bases in between. The CDR3 totals 13 residues. CDR3 protein: CAWSVQRGQSQYF. For the CDR3, the DNA is TGTGCCTGGAGTGTCCAGCGGGGACAAAGTCAGTATTTT.

CDR3 bases: TGTGCCAGCTCACCTACAGGGAATCAAGAGACCCAGTACTTC. Its translation: CASSPTGNQETQYF. The genes are TRBV18 and TRBJ2-5; possibly TRBD1 for D (6 bases). Trimming cost V 3 bases and J 2 bases, with 10 bases left between them. This CDR3 has 14 amino acids. CDR1 is KGHSH, CDR2 LQKENI, per germline.